The 7 T cell receptor beta chains below all came from one sample that was sequenced in a study of OX40 agonist ivuxolimab in advanced cancers. Clones were read by immunoSEQ multiplex PCR, and TCRdb kept only the in-frame ones, dropping some. The repertoire holds tens of thousands of clones, around 86% seen once, with roughly 13% in the top ten. Sequencing was performed on CD4+ or CD8+ T cells sorted from blood, taken in a trial of the OX40 agonist ivuxolimab. The receptors were gathered from an adult with an advanced solid tumor such as melanoma, head and neck, liver or kidney cancer.

The rearrangement joins TRBV18 to TRBJ2-7, with D hard to call. Germline CDR1 and CDR2: KGHSH and LQKENI. The CDR3 is 17 amino acids. Trimming stripped 3 bases from V and 3 bases from J, with 21 bases between. The CDR3 spells CASSPRQIWDRNYEQYF. The CDR3 DNA reads TGTGCCAGCTCACCTCGGCAGATATGGGATAGAAACTACGAGCAGTACTTC.

This clone was picked up one time. The junction departs from the called germline gene at one end, perhaps through a read error. The V call is TRBV6-5, the J call TRBJ1-2, with D perhaps matching TRBD1 (6 bases). There are 13 residues in the CDR3. Germline values: CDR1 MNHEY, CDR2 SVGAGI. As DNA, the CDR3 is TGTGCCAGCAGGCTAGGGGGTGGCTATGGCTACGCCTTC. Translation gives CASRLGGGYGYAF.

The chain recombines TRBV6-5 with TRBJ2-1, with D possibly matching TRBD2 (6 bases). V was trimmed by 0 bases and J by 4 bases, leaving 10 bases between them. The CDR3 consists of 15 residues. In germline, CDR1 is MNHEY, CDR2 SVGAGI. CDR3 in amino acids: CASSYSSGLYNEQFF. DNA for the CDR3: TGTGCCAGCAGTTACTCTAGCGGCCTGTACAATGAGCAGTTCTTC.

This chain joins TRBV2 and TRBJ2-2; 9 nucleotides line up with TRBD1. V lost 5 bases and J lost 2; bases outside the gene matches: 6. The CDR3 totals 16 residues. Looked up from germline, CDR1 is SNHLY and CDR2 is FYNNEI. The CDR3, as DNA: TGTGCCAGCAGTCTGGACAGGGGAGAAAACACCGGGGAGCTGTTTTTT. Its protein is CASSLDRGENTGELFF.

This chain connects TRBV6-6 to TRBJ1-2, with unresolved D. Germline V gene sequence: CDR1 MNHNY, CDR2 SVGAGI (reference sequence). The CDR3 is 11 residues long. Trimming took 4 bases from V and 14 from J, leaving 14 bases between them. The CDR3 coding sequence is TGTGCCAGCAGTTTACGTAGCGGCTTGACCTTC. Translating it yields CASSLRSGLTF.

V and J are TRBV27 and TRBJ2-5; possibly TRBD1 or TRBD2 for D (5 bases each). The J call may be faulty, since TRBJ2-7 better matches the DNA end. The CDR3 is made up of 14 amino acids. The germline V gene encodes CDR1 MNHEY and CDR2 SMNVEV (reference sequence). The CDR3 region has the DNA TGTGCCAGCACTGAGGGCGGTCAGGGTTACGAGCAGTACTTC. Translation: CASTEGGQGYEQYF.

The rearrangement uses TRBV7-9 and TRBJ1-2, with TRBD1 as a possible D gene (6 bases). Germline values: CDR1 SEHNR, CDR2 FQNEAQ (reference sequence). The V and J ends lost 7 bases and 6 bases respectively, with 18 bases between them. The CDR3 totals 14 residues. DNA for the CDR3: TGTGCCAGCACCCAAGGAGGGGGTCTCGATGGCTACACCTTC. It is translated as CASTQGGGLDGYTF. Full variable domain (missing parts from reference TRBV7-9 and TRBJ1-2): DTGVSQNPRHKITKRGQNVTFRCDPISEHNRLYWYRQTLGQGPEFLTYFQNEAQLEKSRLLSDRFSAERPKGSFSTLEIQRTEQGDSAMYLCASTQGGGLDGYTFGSGTRLTVV.